Listed below are T cell receptor beta chains from one sample, sequenced in a study of metastatic and nonmetastatic thyroid tumors. TCRdb used MiXCR to call clones anew from the PCR reads. In the table there are about 92,000 clones, about 15% of which are singletons. What was sequenced was blood. The source of these receptors is a female donor with papillary thyroid cancer or a benign thyroid nodule (not recorded which). Some clones in this sample may be carry-over from other donors' samples. CDR3s include the opening cysteine and the closing phenylalanine or tryptophan. D genes are given only for firm matches. Clone size is not always given. Where it is, it says once, few, many or a class for expanded clones.

d_call clone_size j_call v_call cdr3_length cdr3_nt cdr3_aa
NA many TRBJ2-2 TRBV30 14 TGTGCCTGGTTGCCGAGAGGGTACACCGGGGAGCTGTTTTTT CAWLPRGYTGELFF
NA many TRBJ1-2 TRBV9 13 TGTGCCAGCAGGAACCGGGACAACTATGGCTACACCTTC CASRNRDNYGYTF
TRBD1 NA TRBJ2-4 TRBV5-1 13 TGCGCCAGCAGCTTGACAGGGGGGAACATTCAGTACTTC CASSLTGGNIQYF
NA few TRBJ2-7 TRBV27 14 TGTGCCAGCAGTTCCTCGGACGCCCTCCACGAGCAGTACTTC CASSSSDALHEQYF
NA many TRBJ1-1 TRBV10-1 14 TGCGCCAGCAGTGAGGAGGCAGGGACCACTGAAGCTTTCTTT CASSEEAGTTEAFF
TRBD2 many TRBJ2-4 TRBV2 13 TGTGCCAGCAGTTCCAGCGGGGGCCACATTCAGTACTTC CASSSSGGHIQYF
NA NA TRBJ2-1 TRBV6-2/TRBV6-3 14 TGTGCCAGCAGTTCGGGGAGCTCCTACAATGAGCAGTTCTTC CASSSGSSYNEQFF
NA many TRBJ1-2 TRBV7-9 15 TGTGCCAGCAGCTCAAGTCAGACAACTAACTATGGCTACACCTTC CASSSSQTTNYGYTF
NA many TRBJ1-2 TRBV6-1 12 TGTGCCAGCAGTGAACAGGGAATCGGCTACACTTTC CASSEQGIGYTF
NA NA TRBJ2-7 TRBV10-3 18 TGTGCCATCAGTGATTCCTTTGAGGACCCAGGGAGCTCCTACGAGCAGTACTTC CAISDSFEDPGSSYEQYF
NA many TRBJ2-5 TRBV20-1 14 TGCAGTGCTAAAATCCAGGACTTTCAAGAGACCCAGTACTTC CSAKIQDFQETQYF
NA many TRBJ1-1 TRBV19 16 TGTGCCAGTAGTACCCCGACAGGCAGCCTTCCCTCTGAAGCTTTCTTT CASSTPTGSLPSEAFF
TRBD1 NA TRBJ1-1 TRBV28 17 TGTGCCACCAACCAACAGGGGTTAGGCTCGGGGAGCACCGAAGCTTTCTTT CATNQQGLGSGSTEAFF
TRBD2 many TRBJ2-4 TRBV28 18 TGTGCCAGCAGTTTATGGAGCGGGGAGGGGCTAGCCAAAAACATTCAGTACTTC CASSLWSGEGLAKNIQYF
NA many TRBJ1-2 TRBV9 14 TGTGCCAGCAGCGTAGACTACAGGATAGATGGCTACACCTTC CASSVDYRIDGYTF
NA many TRBJ1-5 TRBV19 15 TGTGCCAGTAGTCCTATAGCAGGGTCGAATCAGCCCCAGCATTTT CASSPIAGSNQPQHF
NA many TRBJ1-4 TRBV14 17 TGTGCCAGCAGCGAATCCCCGTCAGGCCTGGGGGATGAAAAACTGTTTTTT CASSESPSGLGDEKLFF
TRBD1 many TRBJ1-2 TRBV19 10 TGTGCCCGGGACAGCTATGGCTACACCTTC CARDSYGYTF
NA NA TRBJ1-2 TRBV7-2 14 TGTGCCAGCAGATTATACACAACCTCGGGAGGCTACACCTTC CASRLYTTSGGYTF
NA many TRBJ1-6 TRBV6-6 19 TGTGCCAGCAGTTACTCGATTGTTCAAGGCGGGCAGGGAGGTTCACCCCTCCACTTT CASSYSIVQGGQGGSPLHF
NA many TRBJ2-6 TRBV4-2 17 TGTGCCAGCAGCCAAGATGGGTCCAGATCGGGGGCCAACGTCCTGACTTTC CASSQDGSRSGANVLTF
TRBD1 many TRBJ2-7 TRBV15 15 TGTGCCACCAGCAGAGAGACAGGGGGCGTCTACGAGCAGTACTTC CATSRETGGVYEQYF
NA NA TRBJ1-1 TRBV2 13 TGTGCCAGCAGTGGGATCATGATGTCTGAAGCTTTCTTT CASSGIMMSEAFF
TRBD2 NA TRBJ2-3 TRBV7-3 19 TGTGCCAGCAGCTTAAGGACGGGGGGTATCGGGTCGAGCACAGATACGCAGTATTTT CASSLRTGGIGSSTDTQYF
NA once TRBJ2-3 TRBV11-2 15 TGTGCCAGCAGCTACAGTGGAACTGTCACAGATACGCAGTATTTT CASSYSGTVTDTQYF
TRBD1 NA TRBJ2-7 TRBV27 13 TGTGCCAGCAGAAACAGGGGCACCTACGAGCAGTACTTC CASRNRGTYEQYF
NA NA TRBJ2-1 TRBV20-1 18 TGCAGTGCTAGAGAGGTAGCTAGCAGCTTTGGACGTCCCAATGAGCAGTTCTTC CSAREVASSFGRPNEQFF
NA many TRBJ1-1 TRBV27 13 TGTGCCAGCAGCACCCCGGGACACCCGGAAGCTTTCTTT CASSTPGHPEAFF
TRBD1 many TRBJ2-1 TRBV5-1 17 TGCGCCAGCAGCTTGGCCCTCGACAGGGGATGGGGGGATGAGCAGTTCTTC CASSLALDRGWGDEQFF
NA many TRBJ1-6 TRBV7-3 13 TGTGCCAGCAGCTCTGACAACCGGTCACCCCTCCACTTT CASSSDNRSPLHF
TRBD1 many TRBJ1-2 TRBV19 15 TGTGCCAGTAGTGCGACAGGGGGCGGAGACTATGGCTACACCTTC CASSATGGGDYGYTF
NA many TRBJ1-3 TRBV2 13 TGTGCCAGCAGGCAGGGCCTGGGAAACACCATATATTTT CASRQGLGNTIYF
NA NA TRBJ1-3 TRBV9 15 TGTGCCAGCAGCGAACAGGATCGAAATAGAAACACCATATATTTT CASSEQDRNRNTIYF
NA many TRBJ1-6 TRBV9 14 TGTGCCAGCAGCGCAGGGTCGGATAATTCACCCCTCCACTTT CASSAGSDNSPLHF
NA many TRBJ2-1 TRBV29-1 13 TGCAGCGCGAACCCCTGGGGTGGAGATGAGCAGTTCTTC CSANPWGGDEQFF
NA once TRBJ1-1 TRBV3-1 14 TGTGCCAGCAGCCTCGGGACGGCGAACACTGAAGCTTTCTTT CASSLGTANTEAFF
NA NA TRBJ2-1 TRBV11-2 14 TGTGCCAGCATCTTAGACGAGCTGTTGAGTGAGCAGTTCTTC CASILDELLSEQFF
NA few TRBJ2-2 TRBV5-6 14 TGTGCCAGCAGCTTCATTTGCTACACCGGGGAGCTGTTTTTT CASSFICYTGELFF
NA many TRBJ1-2 TRBV19 15 TGTGCCAGTAGTATATTAGGGAAATCGAGCTATGGCTACACCTTC CASSILGKSSYGYTF
NA many TRBJ2-5 TRBV29-1 13 TGCAGCGTTGGGAAGGGTGTTGGGGAGACCCAGTACTTC CSVGKGVGETQYF
NA NA TRBJ1-6 TRBV9 18 TGTGCCAGCACCCCGTACATTTATGCCGGGTGCCCAAATTCACCCCTCCACTTT CASTPYIYAGCPNSPLHF
NA few TRBJ2-2 TRBV6-5 17 TGTGCCATCAGTTACCACCCCGGAAGTGGGCGCGCCGGGGAGCTGTTTTTT CAISYHPGSGRAGELFF
TRBD2 many TRBJ2-1 TRBV18 13 TGTGCCAGCTCACCACCCGGGGGGGGTGAGCAGTTCTTC CASSPPGGGEQFF
NA many TRBJ1-1 TRBV13 17 TGTGCCAGCAGCTACGGGGGGCAGGGCAGCCTAAACACTGAAGCTTTCTTT CASSYGGQGSLNTEAFF